Described below is a single TCR beta chain sequence and its context. Its antigen is not known. The CDR3 is made up of 15 amino acids. Per the germline V gene, CDR1 is SGDLS and CDR2 is YYNGEE. V lost 4 bases, J lost 12 bases, and 15 bases stayed unmatched. Samples were taken several times over chemoradiotherapy. The repertoire was sequenced with immunoSEQ multiplex PCR; TCRdb's copy has only in-frame clones and lacks some. The sample lists about 10,000 clones, more than 60% occurring once. The data belong to a study of chemoradiotherapy in HPV16-positive cancers. Study overall: Candidate HPV-specific T-cell clones and common TCR motifs came from functional assays in a couple of HPV16-positive patients. Whole-study results and caveats: Functional assays defining HPV-specific T cells used only a couple of HPV16-positive patients. During treatment, candidate HPV-specific clones and E7-related motifs expanded in tumor.

This sequence was found in a human donor with HPV-associated anogenital cancer. The V call is TRBV9, the J call TRBJ1-4; TRBD1 matches 7 bases. Sample collection was performed from a patient who underwent chemoradiotherapy. CDR3 sequence: CASSSDRARSDELFF. In DNA form, the CDR3 reads TGTGCCAGCAGCTCCGACAGGGCGAGATCTGATGAACTGTTTTTT. The variable domain in full, completed from reference TRBV9 and TRBJ1-4, reads DSGVTQTPKHLITATGQRVTLRCSPRSGDLSVYWYQQSLDQGLQFLIQYYNGEERAKGNILERFSAQQFPDLHSELNLSSLELGDSALYFCASSSDRARSDELFFGSGTQLSVL.